A single sample is the source of the 29 T cell receptor beta chains below, sequenced in a study of response to subunit inactivated influenza vaccine. MiXCR was run by TCRdb on the RT-PCR reads, yielding one entry per CDR3 protein. The profile shows about 620,000 distinct CDR3 sequences, approximately 10% of them singletons. The source material was PBMCs from blood, sampled on the day of vaccination. Receptor source: a man in his forties or fifties who received an inactivated influenza vaccine.

This clonotype appeared many times. The J gene is TRBJ2-2, the V gene TRBV3-1; no clear D. The germline CDR1 and CDR2 sequences are LGHDT and YNNKEL (reference sequence). Trimming stripped 5 bases from V and 6 bases from J, with 7 bases between. This CDR3 has 12 amino acids. The CDR3 loop is CASSYDSGELFF. CDR3 nucleotide sequence: TGTGCCAGCAGCTATGATTCCGGGGAGCTGTTTTTT.

This chain uses TRBV7-6 with TRBJ1-3; D gene uncertain. The CDR3 contains 16 residues. V was pared by 1 base and J by 0 bases, with 10 bases between. Germline V lookup: CDR1 SGHVS, CDR2 FNYEAQ. Written as DNA, the CDR3 is TGTGCCAGCAGCTTAGACTACCCACCCTCTGGAAACACCATATATTTT. This encodes CASSLDYPPSGNTIYF.

The chain recombines TRBV28 with TRBJ1-2; perhaps TRBD1 as D (5 bases). Trimming shortened V by 6 bases and J by 4 bases, and 18 bases separated the two germline ends. The CDR3 is 15 residues long. In germline, CDR1 is MDHEN, CDR2 SYDVKM. The DNA for the CDR3 is TGTGCCAGCAGGGCCCCTGTGGGGCCTTTCTATGGCTACACCTTC. Its protein is CASRAPVGPFYGYTF.

The J gene is TRBJ2-1, the V gene TRBV24-1; 10 nucleotides agree with TRBD2. The CDR3 loop spans 23 amino acids. After removal of 7 bases from V and 0 bases from J, the junction contained 26 bases not matched to a gene. Per the germline V gene, CDR1 is KGHDR and CDR2 is SFDVKD. This CDR3 is CATRGFSNPRLAGDKSSYNEQFF. The CDR3 DNA follows: TGTGCCACCAGAGGATTTTCTAACCCCCGACTAGCGGGCGACAAAAGCTCCTACAATGAGCAGTTCTTC.

This clonotype came up a few times. The rearrangement joins TRBV29-1 to TRBJ1-4; unclear D gene. Germline values: CDR1 SQVTM, CDR2 ANQGSEA. Trimming stripped 7 bases from V and 0 bases from J, with 6 bases between. The CDR3 runs to 12 residues. CDR3 protein: CSGGATNEKLFF. CDR3 nucleotides: TGCAGCGGCGGAGCAACTAATGAAAAACTGTTTTTT.

The rearrangement links TRBV20-1 to TRBJ2-1, with a tentative D call TRBD2 (5 bases). CDR1 DFQATT and CDR2 SNEGSKA come from the germline V gene (reference sequence). CDR3 length: 10 amino acids. The CDR3 loop reads CSKGGNEQFF. The CDR3 region has the DNA TGCTCTAAAGGAGGCAATGAGCAGTTCTTC.

The chain joins TRBV12-3 or TRBV12-4 to TRBJ2-7; D is ambiguous. The CDR3 is made up of 13 amino acids. V shed 6 bases and J shed 6 bases, with 15 bases lying between them. CDR3 protein: CASRAPTSSEQYF. The CDR3 nucleotides are TGTGCCAGCAGGGCCCCGACGAGCTCCGAGCAGTACTTC.

This clonotype occurred many times. The CDR3 DNA is TGTGCCAGCACCTTGGGTAGCGGGGGGGTCAATGAGCAGTTCTTC. Protein sequence: CASTLGSGGVNEQFF. The chain is built from TRBV12-3 or TRBV12-4 and TRBJ2-1; TRBD2 aligns across 11 bases. The V and J ends lost 7 bases and 6 bases, in that order; junction bases with no gene match: 8. The CDR3 length is 15 residues.

This clonotype was counted between two and nine times. The chain carries TRBV7-2 and TRBJ2-2; 7 positions agree with TRBD1. The V segment lost 5 bases and the J segment 3 bases; nucleotides outside the gene matches: 3. The CDR3 sequence is 14 residues long. Germline CDR1 reads SGHTA; CDR2 reads FQGNSA. The CDR3 nucleotides are TGTGCCAGCAGCCAGACAGGGTACACCGGGGAGCTGTTTTTT. Translated, it gives CASSQTGYTGELFF.

This chain links TRBV12-3 or TRBV12-4 with TRBJ2-5; 9 bases are a match to TRBD1. Trimming removed 1 base from V and 2 bases from J; junction bases left unmatched: 5. The CDR3 length is 16 residues. Here the CDR3 reads CASSLGRTGAQETQYF. CDR3 DNA sequence: TGTGCCAGCAGTTTAGGGCGGACAGGGGCTCAAGAGACCCAGTACTTC.

This clonotype was observed a handful of times. V gene TRBV7-2 combines with J gene TRBJ2-1; no reliable D call. Trimming left V 4 bases short and J 3 bases short, with 7 bases between. CDR1 and CDR2 from the germline V gene are SGHTA and FQGNSA. The CDR3 is 13 amino acids. The CDR3 spells CASSSRFYNEQFF. DNA for the CDR3: TGTGCCAGCAGCTCTCGATTCTACAATGAGCAGTTCTTC.

This clonotype was found many times. The chain joins TRBV29-1 to TRBJ2-2; 16 bases line up with TRBD2. V gave up 7 bases and J gave up 7 bases; unmatched junction bases: 6. The germline V gene has CDR1 SQVTM and CDR2 ANQGSEA. The CDR3 has 15 residues. CDR3 DNA: TGCAGCGCGAGGGGACTAGCGGGAGGGGTCGGGGAGCTGTTTTTT. It encodes CSARGLAGGVGELFF.

The V and J genes are TRBV7-2 and TRBJ2-5; TRBD2 matches at 9 bases. The CDR3 totals 16 residues. The germline CDR1 and CDR2 sequences are SGHTA and FQGNSA. V shed 1 base and J 4 bases; nucleotides not matched to a gene: 7. The CDR3 loop reads CASSLVGTSRAETQYF. The CDR3 DNA sequence: TGTGCCAGCAGCTTAGTTGGGACTAGCCGGGCAGAGACCCAGTACTTC.

The gene calls are TRBV7-9 and TRBJ2-3; D is unresolved. The V and J ends lost 1 base and 6 bases respectively, with 11 bases between them. The CDR3 covers 14 residues. From germline, CDR1 is SEHNR and CDR2 FQNEAQ (reference sequence). The CDR3 is CASSLVGRIDTQYF. CDR3 coding DNA: TGTGCCAGCAGCTTAGTTGGCAGGATCGATACGCAGTATTTT.

The V and J genes are TRBV7-2 and TRBJ1-2, with TRBD1 identical over 9 bases. Germline assignment: CDR1 SGHTA and CDR2 FQGNSA. The CDR3 has 13 residues. J gave up 4 bases and V 5 bases, and 2 bases lay outside the gene matches. The CDR3 region is CASSEGQGYGYTF. CDR3 coding DNA: TGTGCCAGCAGCGAGGGACAGGGCTATGGCTACACCTTC.

This clonotype was seen a few times. The rearrangement uses TRBV5-6 and TRBJ2-2; weak D call: TRBD2 (6 bases). The germline V gene has CDR1 SGHDT and CDR2 YYEEEE. The CDR3 contains 16 residues. Trimming stripped 0 bases from V and 0 bases from J, with 9 bases between. The chain's CDR3 is CASSLGGAPNTGELFF. CDR3 DNA sequence: TGTGCCAGCAGCTTGGGCGGGGCCCCGAACACCGGGGAGCTGTTTTTT.

J is TRBJ2-5 and V is TRBV20-1, with D possibly being TRBD1 (5 bases). V was clipped by 4 bases and J by 7 bases, with 22 bases between them. CDR1 and CDR2 (germline): DFQATT, SNEGSKA (reference sequence). There are 15 residues in the CDR3. CDR3 bases: TGCAGTGCTACAGGGATGGTACAGCTAGTGGGGACCCAGTACTTC. As protein: CSATGMVQLVGTQYF.

This clonotype was observed a few times. The chain is built from TRBV11-1 and TRBJ1-1, with TRBD1 identical over 9 bases. The CDR3 length is 14 residues. From germline, CDR1 is SGHAT and CDR2 FQDESV (reference sequence). The junction had 7 bases not matched to a gene; V was cut back by 6 bases and J by 5 bases. CDR3 loop: CASRSWGQGTEAFF. CDR3 DNA sequence: TGTGCCAGCAGGTCTTGGGGACAGGGAACTGAAGCTTTCTTT.

This clonotype showed up just a few times. The CDR3 nucleotides are TGTGCCAGCAGTGACACGGCAGGAACAGAAGCTTTCTTT. This translates into CASSDTAGTEAFF. The rearrangement uses TRBV6-1 and TRBJ1-1; D remains unclear. Germline assignment: CDR1 MNHNS and CDR2 SASEGT. This CDR3 contains 13 residues. The ends were cut back, 3 bases at V and 8 bases at J, with 13 bases in the middle.

This clonotype has a count of ten or more. The chain couples TRBV6-1 to TRBJ1-1, with TRBD1 matching 7 bases. The CDR3 covers 14 residues. CDR1 is MNHNS and CDR2 is SASEGT in the germline V gene. The V segment lost 8 bases and the J segment 2 bases; nucleotides outside the gene matches: 8. The DNA of the CDR3 is TGTGCCAGCCATAGACAGGGACAAAACACTGAAGCTTTCTTT. This translates into CASHRQGQNTEAFF.

This clonotype was observed a single time. The junction and the germline gene differ at one end; a read error may be behind it. The chain has TRBV4-3 and TRBJ2-2; D is possibly TRBD2 (7 bases). Germline V gene data show CDR1 as LGHNA and CDR2 as YSLEER. This CDR3 contains 16 residues. The CDR3 DNA sequence: TGCGCCAGCAGACCCGGGGGGCGACGTATATCCGGGGAGCTGTATTTT. Its translation is CASRPGGRRISGELYF.

This clonotype has more than one count but fewer than ten. The J gene is TRBJ2-3, the V gene TRBV25-1; 11 bases are a match to TRBD1. V shed 6 bases and J 4 bases; nucleotides not matched to a gene: 3. Germline CDR1 is MGHDK and CDR2 is SYGVNS. CDR3 length: 14 residues. CDR3 sequence (DNA): TGTGCCAGCAGATGGACAGGGGGCCCAGATACGCAGTATTTT. Protein sequence: CASRWTGGPDTQYF.

This clonotype turned up a few times. This chain joins TRBV25-1 and TRBJ1-4; 8 bases fit TRBD1. V lost 6 bases, J lost 7 bases, and 10 bases stayed unmatched. This CDR3 is built from 15 residues. Germline CDR1 is MGHDK and CDR2 is SYGVNS. The CDR3 loop is CASRDSGGGGEKLFF. CDR3 DNA: TGTGCCAGCAGAGATTCAGGGGGCGGGGGTGAAAAACTGTTTTTT.

The chain uses TRBV20-1 and TRBJ1-3; D call uncertain. CDR1 is DFQATT and CDR2 is SNEGSKA in the germline V gene (reference sequence). The CDR3 runs 15 residues. V was trimmed by 7 bases and J by 0 bases, leaving 16 bases between them. The CDR3 DNA is TGCAGTGTTGGAAGAGGCGGGTCCTCTGGAAACACCATATATTTT. This gives the protein CSVGRGGSSGNTIYF.

The V gene is TRBV6-2 or TRBV6-3, the J gene TRBJ2-2; a possible D gene is TRBD2 (5 bases). The V end lost 6 bases, the J end lost 0 bases, and 11 bases lay between the germline ends. Germline V CDR1 and CDR2: MNHEY, SVGEGT. This CDR3 spans 15 amino acids. The CDR3 region is CASSRTDANTGELFF. CDR3 in DNA: TGTGCCAGCAGCAGGACTGACGCGAACACCGGGGAGCTGTTTTTT.

The sample holds a few counts of this clonotype. The rearrangement uses TRBV6-1 and TRBJ2-3; TRBD2 is a possible D gene (6 bases). Trimming took off 6 bases at V and 0 bases at J, with 13 bases between the two ends. The CDR3 sequence is 15 residues long. Germline V lookup: CDR1 MNHNS, CDR2 SASEGT. The CDR3 loop is CASSFSGRSTDTQYF. As DNA, the CDR3 is TGTGCCAGCAGCTTTAGCGGTCGGAGCACAGATACGCAGTATTTT.

The chain has TRBV24-1 and TRBJ1-2, with a tentative D call TRBD1 (5 bases). The length of the CDR3 is 17 residues. Germline lookup yields CDR1 KGHDR and CDR2 SFDVKD. The V end was cut by 3 bases, the J end by 3 bases, with 19 bases between. The CDR3 DNA follows: TGTGCCACCAGTGATCCCGGACCGCCCGAGGGACACTATGGCTACACCTTC. The encoded protein is CATSDPGPPEGHYGYTF.

For the CDR3, the DNA is TGCGCCAGCAGCCTGGACCCGGGACAGGAATCTGCTGGCACCTTC. The encoded protein is CASSLDPGQESAGTF. V gene TRBV5-1 combines with J gene TRBJ1-2; 8 nucleotides line up with TRBD1. The CDR3 has 15 amino acids. Trimming at V came to 4 bases and at J to 13 bases, leaving 18 bases not matched to a gene. The V gene's germline CDR1 is SGHRS and CDR2 YFSETQ.

This clonotype was counted a few times. This chain joins TRBV30 and TRBJ1-1; D possibly corresponds to TRBD1 (6 bases). The germline V gene encodes CDR1 GTSNPN and CDR2 SVGIG (reference sequence). Trimming removed 4 bases at V and 0 bases at J, with 18 bases between. The CDR3 consists of 16 residues. CDR3 sequence: CAWNRESGTMNTEAFF. CDR3 in DNA: TGTGCCTGGAACAGGGAGTCCGGCACCATGAACACTGAAGCTTTCTTT. The full variable domain, in which reference TRBV30 and TRBJ1-1 provide the parts outside the CDR3, is SQTIHQWPATLVQPVGSPLSLECTVEGTSNPNLYWYRQAAGRGLQLLFYSVGIGQISSEVPQNLSASRPQDRQFILSSKKLLLSDSGFYLCAWNRESGTMNTEAFFGQGTRLTVV.